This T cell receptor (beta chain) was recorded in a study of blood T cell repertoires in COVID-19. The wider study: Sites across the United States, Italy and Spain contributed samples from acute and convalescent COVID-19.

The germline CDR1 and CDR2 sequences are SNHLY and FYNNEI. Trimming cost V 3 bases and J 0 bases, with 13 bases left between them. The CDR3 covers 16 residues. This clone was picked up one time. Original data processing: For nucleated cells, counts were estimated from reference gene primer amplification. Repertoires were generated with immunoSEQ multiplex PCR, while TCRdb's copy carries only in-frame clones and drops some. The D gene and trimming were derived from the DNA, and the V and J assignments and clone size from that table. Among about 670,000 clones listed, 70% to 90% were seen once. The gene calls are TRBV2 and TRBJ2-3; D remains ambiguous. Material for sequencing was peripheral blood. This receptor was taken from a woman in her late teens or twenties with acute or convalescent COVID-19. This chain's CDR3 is CASSEEHRLSTDTQYF. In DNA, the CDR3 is TGTGCCAGCAGTGAGGAGCACCGCCTTAGCACAGATACGCAGTATTTT.